The entry that follows covers one TCR beta chain sequence. This sample was taken from a study of shared clonotypes between healthy human individuals. Germline V gene lookup returns CDR1 SGHDT and CDR2 YYEEEE. This CDR3 contains 14 residues. The V segment lost 4 bases and the J segment 3 bases; nucleotides outside the gene matches: 4. Authors' processing steps: Owing to the provision of junction-only sequences devoid of quality scores by immunoSEQ, filtering differed. The data were produced by immunoSEQ multiplex PCR, yet TCRdb's version contains in-frame clones alone and is incomplete. V and J calls and clone size are as listed in that table; D and trimming were resolved from the DNA. The sample has about 380,000 clones, 95% to 97% seen once; the top ten hold more than 0.3%.

The TCR comes from a man in his thirties or forties in good health. The V call is TRBV5-6, the J call TRBJ2-3, with 8 bases aligning to TRBD2. Material: memory CD8+ T cells sorted from blood. The subset is: CD45RO+ cells pooled with CCR7-negative TemRA cells. The CDR3 protein is CASSRTSQTDTQYF. CDR3 sequence (DNA): TGTGCCAGCAGCAGGACTAGCCAGACAGATACGCAGTATTTT.